This T cell receptor beta chain was documented in a study of cytomegalovirus exposure and HLA in healthy donors. Study information: The same platform used for the 650 to 700 first-cohort repertoires was also used for the 120 or so validation repertoires, as a later analysis reported. Study outcomes and limitations: Reports credit the classifier with highly specific, highly sensitive diagnosis of cytomegalovirus status. While the bulk of TCR sequences proved rare, some public TCRs turned up in many donors. One later analysis, an examination of the approximately 130 validation repertoires, found that first-cohort TCR clusters tended to co-occur in them.

Points on this clone: Its antigen remains unidentified. One junction end does not reproduce the germline sequence, and a read error may be involved.

This CDR3 is built from 13 residues. Germline CDR1 and CDR2: SSHAT and FNYEAQ (reference sequence). Using immunoSEQ multiplex PCR, the repertoire was profiled, and TCRdb retains in-frame clones only, with some absent. The sample comprises tens of thousands of clones, roughly 89% of which are singletons, and about 15% rests with the top ten. This chain joins TRBV7-7 and TRBJ2-7; tentatively, D is TRBD2 (6 bases). The clonotype comes from a woman under 30 in good health and CMV-seronegative. The sequenced sample was PBMCs. The CDR3 region is CASSLDRGYEQYF. CDR3 coding DNA: TGTGCTAGCAGCTTAGATCGGGGGTACGAGCAGTACTTC.